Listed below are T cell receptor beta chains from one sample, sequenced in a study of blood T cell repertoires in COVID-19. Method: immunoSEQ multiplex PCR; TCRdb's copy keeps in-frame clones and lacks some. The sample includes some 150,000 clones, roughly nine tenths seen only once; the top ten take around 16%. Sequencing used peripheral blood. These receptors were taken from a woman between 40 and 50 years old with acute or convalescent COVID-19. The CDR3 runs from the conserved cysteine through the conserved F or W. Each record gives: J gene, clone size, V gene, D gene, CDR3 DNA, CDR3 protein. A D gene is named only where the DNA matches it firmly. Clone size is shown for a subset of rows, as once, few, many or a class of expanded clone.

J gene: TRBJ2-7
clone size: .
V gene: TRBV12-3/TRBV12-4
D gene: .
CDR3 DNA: TGTGCCAGCAGTTTACTCATCGTCGGGGAGCAGTACTTC
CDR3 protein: CASSLLIVGEQYF

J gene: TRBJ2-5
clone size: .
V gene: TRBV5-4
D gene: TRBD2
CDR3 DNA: TGTGCCAGCAGCTTGGAGGGAGGGAGGGAGACCCAGTACTTC
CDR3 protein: CASSLEGGRETQYF

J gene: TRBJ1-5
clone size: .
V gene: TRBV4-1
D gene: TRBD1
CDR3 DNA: TGCGCCAGCAGTGAGGAAGGGACAGTACTCAATCAGCCCCAGCATTTT
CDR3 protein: CASSEEGTVLNQPQHF

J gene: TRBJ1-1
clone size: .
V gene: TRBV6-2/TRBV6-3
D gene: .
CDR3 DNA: TGTGCCAGCAGTTACTCGGATGGGGCCACTGAAGCTTTCTTT
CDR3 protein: CASSYSDGATEAFF

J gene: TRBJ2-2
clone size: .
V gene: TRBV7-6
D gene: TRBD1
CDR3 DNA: TGTGCCAGCAGCTTAGTTTCGGTGGGGAACGGACAGGCGGGCACCGGGGAGCTGTTTTTT
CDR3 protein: CASSLVSVGNGQAGTGELFF

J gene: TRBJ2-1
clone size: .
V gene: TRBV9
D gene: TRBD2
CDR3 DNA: TGTGCCAGCAGCGTATTTACTAGCGGTCAAAAAGGGTTCTTC
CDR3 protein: CASSVFTSGQKGFF

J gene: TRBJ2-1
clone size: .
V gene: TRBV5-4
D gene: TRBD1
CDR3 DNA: TGTGCCATTATCCCCACAAGGACAGGGGTAAGTGAGCAGTTCTTC
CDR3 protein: CAIIPTRTGVSEQFF

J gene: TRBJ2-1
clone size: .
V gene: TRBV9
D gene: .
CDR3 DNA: TGTGCCAGCAGCGTAGCGGGAGTGGCCCGGGATGAGCAGTTCTTC
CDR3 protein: CASSVAGVARDEQFF

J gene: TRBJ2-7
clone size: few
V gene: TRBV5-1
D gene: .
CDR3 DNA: TGCGCCAGCAGCTTGGTACAGGGAGTCGAGCAGTACTTC
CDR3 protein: CASSLVQGVEQYF

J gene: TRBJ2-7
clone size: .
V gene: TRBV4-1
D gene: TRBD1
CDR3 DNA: TGCGCCAGCAGCCAAGAAAGGACAGGTTATCAGCAGTACTTC
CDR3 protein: CASSQERTGYQQYF

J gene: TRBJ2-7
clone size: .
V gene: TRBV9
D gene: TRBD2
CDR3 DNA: TGTGCCAGCAGCGTAGCAACTAGCGACTCCTACGAGCAGTACTTC
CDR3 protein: CASSVATSDSYEQYF

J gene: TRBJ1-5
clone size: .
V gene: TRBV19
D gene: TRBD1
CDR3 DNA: TGTGCCAGTAGGGGACAGCCCGGAGGACCCCAGCATTTT
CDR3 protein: CASRGQPGGPQHF

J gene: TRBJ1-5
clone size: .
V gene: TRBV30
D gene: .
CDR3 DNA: TGTGCCTGGAGTAGAGGGGGAGGGGGGAACGGCCAGCCCCAGCATTTT
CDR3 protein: CAWSRGGGGNGQPQHF

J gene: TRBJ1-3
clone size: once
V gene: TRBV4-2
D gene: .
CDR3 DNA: TGTGCCAGCAGCCAAGATTTGGCAGACTCTGGAAACACCATATATTTT
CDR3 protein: CASSQDLADSGNTIYF

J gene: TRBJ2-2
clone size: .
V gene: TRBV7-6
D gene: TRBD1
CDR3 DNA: TGTGCCAGCAGCCAGCGGCCAGGGGGCACCGGGGAGCTGTTTTTT
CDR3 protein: CASSQRPGGTGELFF

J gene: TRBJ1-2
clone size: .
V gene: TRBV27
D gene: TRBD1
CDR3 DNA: TGTGCCAGCAGTTTATCTGGACAGGGGGTACCGTATGGCTACACCTTC
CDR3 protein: CASSLSGQGVPYGYTF

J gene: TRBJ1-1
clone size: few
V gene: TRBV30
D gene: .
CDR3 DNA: TGTGCCTGGAGTGTAAACAGGGTGGACACTGAAGCTTTCTTT
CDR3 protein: CAWSVNRVDTEAFF

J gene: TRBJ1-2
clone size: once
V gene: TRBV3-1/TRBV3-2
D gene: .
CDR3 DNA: TGTGCCAGCAGCGAAGCTTATGGGGCCAACTATGGCTACACCTTC
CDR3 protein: CASSEAYGANYGYTF

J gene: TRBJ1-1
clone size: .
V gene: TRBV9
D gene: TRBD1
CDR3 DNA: TGTGCCAGCACTGACAGGGGGGATACTGAAGCTTTCTTT
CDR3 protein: CASTDRGDTEAFF

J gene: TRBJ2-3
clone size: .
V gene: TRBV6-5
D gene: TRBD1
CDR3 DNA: TGTGCCAGCAGTCGGACAGGGGAGTTGGATACGCAGTATTTT
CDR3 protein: CASSRTGELDTQYF

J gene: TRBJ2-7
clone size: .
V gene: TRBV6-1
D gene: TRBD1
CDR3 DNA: TGTGCCAGCAGTGATCCGTGGACAGGGTTCCCCTACGAGCAGTACTTC
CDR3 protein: CASSDPWTGFPYEQYF

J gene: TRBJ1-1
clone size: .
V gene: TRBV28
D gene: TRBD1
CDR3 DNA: TGTGCCAGCAGTTTCGGGACAGTTAACACTGAAGCTTTCTTT
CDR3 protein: CASSFGTVNTEAFF

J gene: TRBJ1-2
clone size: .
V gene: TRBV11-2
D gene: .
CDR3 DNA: TGTGCCAGCAGCCTCAATACCGGGGGATATGGCTACACCTTC
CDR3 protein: CASSLNTGGYGYTF

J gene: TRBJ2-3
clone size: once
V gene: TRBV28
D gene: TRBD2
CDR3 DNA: TGTGCCAGCAGTCAGACTAGCGGGGGTTATTTTTCTGATACGCAGTATTTT
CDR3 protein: CASSQTSGGYFSDTQYF

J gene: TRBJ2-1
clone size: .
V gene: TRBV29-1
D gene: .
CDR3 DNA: TGCAGCGTTGTCCAACGGTCCTACAATGAGCAGTTCTTC
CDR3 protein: CSVVQRSYNEQFF

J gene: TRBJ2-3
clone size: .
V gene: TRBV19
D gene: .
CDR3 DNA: TGTGCCAGTGCCCCCAGGGTTAGTCGGTCAGATACGCAGTATTTT
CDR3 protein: CASAPRVSRSDTQYF